Each of the 30 T cell receptor beta chains below was sequenced from the same sample in a study of blood T cell repertoires in COVID-19 (dated by TCRdb to the early 2020s). The library was built by means of the immunoSEQ multiplex PCR assay. The clones in this table, taken by TCRdb from immuneACCESS, are in-frame only. Not every clone is retained; where verified, under half of the shortfall comes from an unresolved V gene, and the cause of the rest is unknown. The sample data list about 360,000 clones, and around 84% of these were observed just once. Approximately 2.9% of the sample is taken by the ten largest. The sequenced material came from peripheral blood. The receptors derive from a human donor in a cohort sampled during active COVID-19.

The rearrangement joins TRBV24-1 to TRBJ2-2; 11 bases fit TRBD1. V gave up 7 bases and J gave up 5 bases; unmatched junction bases: 2. CDR1 is KGHDR, CDR2 SFDVKD, per germline. The CDR3 is made up of 14 amino acids. DNA for the CDR3: TGTGCCACCAGGGGACAGGGGGAGACCGGGGAGCTGTTTTTT. Translated: CATRGQGETGELFF.

For this clone: One end of the junction does not line up with germline, which may come from a read error. The J gene is TRBJ2-3, the V gene TRBV5-6, with D possibly matching TRBD1 (5 bases). Germline CDR1 and CDR2: SGHDT and YYEEEE. The CDR3 loop spans 16 amino acids. In nucleotides, the CDR3 is TGTGCCAGCAGCGATCTAGGGGTGAGGAGCACTGATACGCAGTATTTT. This codes for CASSDLGVRSTDTQYF.

The rearrangement joins TRBV28 to TRBJ1-6, with D unresolved. With 3 bases removed from V and 10 bases from J, the gap between germline ends came to 16 bases. The CDR3 totals 15 residues. Looked up from germline, CDR1 is MDHEN and CDR2 is SYDVKM. The CDR3 nucleotides are TGTGCCAGCAGTTTCAGTGTTGCCCTCAGGTCACCCCTCCACTTT. Residues: CASSFSVALRSPLHF.

The chain has TRBV7-9 and TRBJ2-3, with TRBD2 matching 13 bases. After removal of 3 bases from V and 0 bases from J, the junction contained 6 bases not matched to a gene. CDR3 length: 18 residues. CDR1 is SEHNR and CDR2 is FQNEAQ in the germline V gene (reference sequence). This CDR3 reads CASSLGLAGTASTDTQYF. CDR3 DNA sequence: TGTGCCAGCAGCTTGGGACTAGCGGGGACCGCTAGCACAGATACGCAGTATTTT.

The rearrangement uses TRBV5-1 and TRBJ2-2; D possibly corresponds to TRBD2 (6 bases). The CDR3 totals 12 residues. V lost 4 bases to trimming and J lost 7 bases, with 8 bases between them. Per the germline V gene, CDR1 is SGHRS and CDR2 is YFSETQ. The CDR3 DNA follows: TGCGCCAGCAGCCCCGGGAGCGGGGAGCTGTTTTTT. Amino acid sequence: CASSPGSGELFF.

V is TRBV4-1 and J is TRBJ1-1; 7 bases fit TRBD1. V shed 2 bases and J 0 bases; nucleotides not matched to a gene: 6. The germline V gene has CDR1 MGHRA and CDR2 YSYEKL. The CDR3 covers 16 residues. The CDR3 loop reads CASSQTNRGVNTEAFF. The DNA for the CDR3 is TGCGCCAGCAGCCAAACCAACAGGGGCGTGAACACTGAAGCTTTCTTT.

The CDR3 nucleotides read TGTGCCGGCCACGGACAGGCGTTGGATTCACCCCTCCACTTT. As protein: CAGHGQALDSPLHF. The chain combines TRBV30 with TRBJ1-6, with 7 bases identical to TRBD1. Trimming removed 8 bases from V and 8 bases from J; junction bases left unmatched: 12. In germline, CDR1 is GTSNPN, CDR2 SVGIG (reference sequence). The CDR3 consists of 14 residues.

This clone was seen more than once but under ten times. V usage is TRBV19 and J usage is TRBJ1-1; 11 bases align to TRBD1. Germline CDR1 is LNHDA and CDR2 is SQIVND (reference sequence). The length of the CDR3 is 14 residues. With 4 bases clipped from V and 5 bases from J, the junction kept 3 bases outside the gene matches. The CDR3 coding sequence is TGTGCCAGTAGTACGGGACAGGGGGTTACTGAAGCTTTCTTT. This gives the protein CASSTGQGVTEAFF.

The V gene is TRBV5-1, the J gene TRBJ2-3, with 8 bases matching TRBD1. The germline gives CDR1 SGHRS, CDR2 YFSETQ. J lost 2 bases, V lost 4 bases, and 15 bases had no gene match. The CDR3 consists of 18 residues. The CDR3 DNA is TGCGCCAGCAGCAAGCGGCGTCGGACAGGGACCCTCACAGATACGCAGTATTTT. Its translation is CASSKRRRTGTLTDTQYF.

The rearrangement links TRBV19 to TRBJ1-1; D may be TRBD1 (6 bases). CDR1 LNHDA and CDR2 SQIVND come from the germline V gene (reference sequence). With 1 base removed from V and 11 bases from J, the gap between germline ends came to 20 bases. This CDR3 region has 15 residues. Here the CDR3 DNA reads TGTGCCAGTAGTATAGGATCACAGGGTCAAATGGGGGCTTTCTTT. Its translation is CASSIGSQGQMGAFF.

V is TRBV27 and J is TRBJ2-1; maybe TRBD1 (6 bases). The CDR3 is 14 residues long. V gave up 2 bases and J gave up 8 bases, with 13 bases separating them. Germline CDR1 reads MNHEY; CDR2 reads SMNVEV (reference sequence). DNA of the CDR3: TGTGCCAGCAGTTTAATGGTTTGGGGGCATGAGCAGTTCTTC. It yields the protein CASSLMVWGHEQFF.

This chain joins TRBV4-1 and TRBJ1-5; D is ambiguous. This CDR3 contains 15 residues. Germline CDR1 is MGHRA and CDR2 is YSYEKL. The V and J ends lost 1 base and 3 bases respectively, with 10 bases between them. CDR3 region: CASSQGAGLNQPQHF. CDR3 DNA sequence: TGCGCCAGCAGCCAAGGGGCGGGCCTCAATCAGCCCCAGCATTTT.

The chain is built from TRBV28 and TRBJ2-1, with D tentatively TRBD1 (5 bases). The germline V gene has CDR1 MDHEN and CDR2 SYDVKM. V was clipped by 3 bases and J by 12 bases, with 12 bases between them. The CDR3 is 12 amino acids. In DNA, the CDR3 is TGTGCCAGCAGTTTCCCCCTTAGGGGGCAGTTCTTC. Translation: CASSFPLRGQFF. The entire variable domain, with the rest obtained from reference TRBV28 and TRBJ2-1, is as follows: DVKVTQSSRYLVKRTGEKVFLECVQDMDHENMFWYRQDPGLGLRLIYFSYDVKMKEKGDIPEGYSVSREKKERFSLILESASTNQTSMYLCASSFPLRGQFFGPGTRLTVL.

Here the CDR3 reads CASSLGLGKSSGANVLTF. The CDR3 region has the DNA TGTGCCAGCAGTTTGGGACTAGGAAAGAGCTCTGGGGCCAACGTCCTGACTTTC. This chain links TRBV2 with TRBJ2-6; 8 bases align to TRBD2. The germline CDR1 and CDR2 sequences are SNHLY and FYNNEI. This CDR3 contains 18 residues. V shed 5 bases, J shed 0 bases, and the junction held 9 bases outside the gene matches.

In its sample, this clone was seen once. The chain uses TRBV2 and TRBJ2-2, with D perhaps matching TRBD2 (7 bases). Per germline, CDR1 SNHLY and CDR2 FYNNEI. The V gene lost 8 bases and the J gene lost 2 bases, with 12 bases spanning the gap. The CDR3 runs 14 residues. CDR3 nucleotide sequence: TGTGCCAGCGGGCGGGGGCCTAACACCGGGGAGCTGTTTTTT. Residues: CASGRGPNTGELFF.

This rearrangement joins TRBV19 to TRBJ1-1; D is undetermined. The CDR3 extends over 11 amino acids. The V end lost 10 bases, the J end lost 5 bases, and 11 bases lay between the germline ends. Germline V CDR1 and CDR2: LNHDA, SQIVND (reference sequence). CDR3 residues: CATRFRTEAFF. As DNA, the CDR3 is TGTGCCACCCGATTTAGAACTGAAGCTTTCTTT.

V is TRBV4-2 and J is TRBJ1-5, with D possibly being TRBD1 (6 bases). V was trimmed by 0 bases and J by 5 bases, leaving 20 bases between them. Germline V gives CDR1 LGHNA, CDR2 YNFKEQ. The CDR3 has 18 amino acids. This chain's CDR3 is CASSQEQGGVGGDQPQHF. DNA for the CDR3: TGTGCCAGCAGCCAAGAACAAGGTGGGGTTGGGGGCGATCAGCCCCAGCATTTT.

J is TRBJ2-1 and V is TRBV6-2 or TRBV6-3, with D maybe TRBD2 (5 bases). The germline gives CDR1 MNHEY, CDR2 SVGEGT. Trimming pared 6 bases from V and 2 bases from J, leaving 17 bases between. The CDR3 length is 16 residues. CDR3 sequence reads: CASSLAFRGAYNEQFF. The CDR3 DNA reads as TGTGCCAGCAGCCTCGCCTTCCGGGGAGCCTACAATGAGCAGTTCTTC.

V is TRBV5-1 and J is TRBJ2-3; D call uncertain. The V end was cut by 0 bases, the J end by 0 bases, with 11 bases between. CDR3 length equals 16 residues. CDR1 is SGHRS, CDR2 YFSETQ, per germline. CDR3 DNA sequence: TGCGCCAGCAGCTTGGGACTCCAAACTAGCACAGATACGCAGTATTTT. It codes for CASSLGLQTSTDTQYF.

J is TRBJ1-4 and V is TRBV20-1; D might be TRBD1 (6 bases). This CDR3 comprises 16 residues. V lost 3 bases and J 8 bases, leaving 22 bases between the germline ends. Germline values: CDR1 DFQATT, CDR2 SNEGSKA (reference sequence). In DNA, the CDR3 is TGCAGTGCTAGTACTACCGGCAGGGGATCGGGGGAAAAACTGTTTTTT. The encoded protein is CSASTTGRGSGEKLFF.

The gene calls are TRBV9 and TRBJ2-1, with TRBD1 identical over 7 bases. The CDR3 consists of 15 residues. V lost 0 bases, J lost 6 bases, and 6 bases stayed unmatched. In germline, CDR1 is SGDLS, CDR2 YYNGEE. The CDR3 DNA is TGTGCCAGCAGCGTAGATGGACAGGCAGGCAATGAGCAGTTCTTC. As protein: CASSVDGQAGNEQFF.

This clone was observed once. As DNA, the CDR3 is TGCGCCAGCAGCTTTTCAGGGGGCGGAACTGAAGCTTTCTTT. It translates to CASSFSGGGTEAFF. The chain uses TRBV5-1 and TRBJ1-1; 8 bases map to TRBD1. This CDR3 has 14 amino acids. V lost 2 bases to trimming and J lost 5 bases; unmatched junction nucleotides: 5. The germline V gene encodes CDR1 SGHRS and CDR2 YFSETQ. Variable domain in full (rest from reference TRBV5-1 and TRBJ1-1): KAGVTQTPRYLIKTRGQQVTLSCSPISGHRSVSWYQQTPGQGLQFLFEYFSETQRNKGNFPGRFSGRQFSNSRSEMNVSTLELGDSALYLCASSFSGGGTEAFFGQGTRLTVV.

The chain employs TRBV7-9 and TRBJ1-2; D not resolved. The germline CDR1 and CDR2 sequences are SEHNR and FQNEAQ (reference sequence). This CDR3 has 16 amino acids. V lost 1 base, J lost 7 bases, and 19 bases lay in between. CDR3 protein: CASSLVAAFALTGYTF. The CDR3 nucleotides are TGTGCCAGCAGCTTAGTAGCGGCGTTTGCCCTAACTGGCTACACCTTC.

The V gene is TRBV7-3, the J gene TRBJ2-7, with 7 positions matching TRBD1. Per germline, CDR1 SGHTA and CDR2 FQGTGA. The J segment lost 6 bases and the V segment lost 3 bases, leaving 8 bases of the junction unmatched. This CDR3 contains 14 residues. The CDR3 DNA sequence: TGTGCCAGCAGCTTGGGTATCTCAGGGGGCGAGCAGTACTTC. Protein: CASSLGISGGEQYF.

This clone was observed once. The genes are TRBV24-1 and TRBJ1-2; no clear D gene. CDR1 is KGHDR, CDR2 SFDVKD, per germline. The CDR3 length is 11 residues. The V end lost 4 bases, the J end lost 5 bases, and 4 bases lay between the germline ends. The CDR3 loop is CATSDRYGYTF. The CDR3 DNA is TGTGCCACCAGTGACCGTTATGGCTACACCTTC.

The V call is TRBV5-6, the J call TRBJ1-3, with D perhaps matching TRBD1 (5 bases). The V gene lost 0 bases and the J gene lost 10 bases, with 17 bases spanning the gap. The germline CDR1 and CDR2 sequences are SGHDT and YYEEEE. This CDR3 region has 15 residues. The CDR3 DNA reads TGTGCCAGCAGCTTGGAGGGGAATCAGTTTAGAACCATATATTTT. Translation: CASSLEGNQFRTIYF.

This clone has just a few counts. CDR3 loop: CASSPVGRATEAFF. The CDR3, as DNA: TGTGCCAGCAGCCCAGTGGGCAGGGCCACTGAAGCTTTCTTT. This rearrangement joins TRBV7-9 to TRBJ1-1, with D perhaps TRBD1 (5 bases). CDR1 is SEHNR and CDR2 is FQNEAQ in the germline V gene (reference sequence). V was shortened by 5 bases and J by 4 bases, with 14 bases between the two germline ends. This CDR3 region has 14 residues.

The rearrangement joins TRBV2 to TRBJ1-6, with TRBD1 as a possible D gene (5 bases). The germline V gene encodes CDR1 SNHLY and CDR2 FYNNEI. CDR3 length: 15 amino acids. V lost 6 bases, J lost 7 bases, and 16 bases lay in between. This CDR3 is CASRMGRAGNSPLHF. Here the CDR3 DNA reads TGTGCCAGCAGGATGGGCAGGGCTGGCAATTCACCCCTCCACTTT.

This chain uses TRBV28 with TRBJ2-5, with 9 bases fitting TRBD2. This CDR3 comprises 17 residues. V shed 6 bases and J 2 bases; nucleotides not matched to a gene: 13. The germline gives CDR1 MDHEN, CDR2 SYDVKM. The CDR3 DNA reads TGTGCCAGCAGCACCCCCCATAGCGGGAGCCCTCAAGAGACCCAGTACTTC. Protein sequence: CASSTPHSGSPQETQYF.

The V call is TRBV7-2, the J call TRBJ1-2; possibly TRBD1 for D (5 bases). Germline lookup yields CDR1 SGHTA and CDR2 FQGNSA. V was clipped by 5 bases and J by 5 bases, with 12 bases between them. The CDR3 runs 13 residues. Here the CDR3 DNA reads TGTGCCAGCAGCCTCGACAGCCGTTATGGCTACACCTTC. This translates into CASSLDSRYGYTF.